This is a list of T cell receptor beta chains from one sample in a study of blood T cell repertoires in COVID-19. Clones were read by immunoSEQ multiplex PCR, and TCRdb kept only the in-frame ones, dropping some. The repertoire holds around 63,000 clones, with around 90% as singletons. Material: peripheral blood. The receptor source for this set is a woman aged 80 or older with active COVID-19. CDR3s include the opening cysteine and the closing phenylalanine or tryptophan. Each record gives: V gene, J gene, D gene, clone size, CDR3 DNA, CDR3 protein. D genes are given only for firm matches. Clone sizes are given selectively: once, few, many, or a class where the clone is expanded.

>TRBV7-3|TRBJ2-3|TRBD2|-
TGTGCCAGCAGCTTAAGTTCTCCTGGGGGGGGCACAGATACGCAGTATTTT
CASSLSSPGGGTDTQYF
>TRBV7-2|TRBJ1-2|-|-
TGTGCCAGCAGCTTAAATAGCCAATCGCACTATGGCTACACCTTC
CASSLNSQSHYGYTF
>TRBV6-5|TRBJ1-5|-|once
TGTGCCAGCGGCCTACAGGGCGGAGGTCAGCCCCAGCATTTT
CASGLQGGGQPQHF
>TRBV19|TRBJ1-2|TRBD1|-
TGTGCCAGTAGTACATCCTGGACAGGGGGAAATATCTATGGCTACACCTTC
CASSTSWTGGNIYGYTF
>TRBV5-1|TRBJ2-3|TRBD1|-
TGCGCCAGCAGCCGAGAGACAGGGGGCTGGGATACGCAGTATTTT
CASSRETGGWDTQYF
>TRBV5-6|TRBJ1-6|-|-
TGTGCCAGCAGCTTGAAGCAGGGGATTAATTCACCCCTCCACTTT
CASSLKQGINSPLHF
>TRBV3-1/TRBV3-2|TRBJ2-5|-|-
TGTGCCAGCAGCCAACGGAGTGTGGGAGAGACCCAGTACTTC
CASSQRSVGETQYF
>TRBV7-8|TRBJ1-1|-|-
TGTGCCAGCAGCTTCCCGGGTTCGACTAAAGCTTTCTTT
CASSFPGSTKAFF
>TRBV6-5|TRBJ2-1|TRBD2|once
TGTGCCAGCTTCTCGGGGGGTCCATACAATGAGCAGTTCTTC
CASFSGGPYNEQFF
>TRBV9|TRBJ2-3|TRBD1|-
TGTGCCAGCAGCGCGACAGGGATCGCAGATACGCAGTATTTT
CASSATGIADTQYF
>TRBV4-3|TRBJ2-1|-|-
TGCGCCAGCAGCCAAGAGCGGTGGAATGAGCAGTTCTTC
CASSQERWNEQFF
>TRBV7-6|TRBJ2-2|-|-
TGTGCCAGCAGCCCCCGGGCAGGGTGGGACACCGGGGAGCTGTTTTTT
CASSPRAGWDTGELFF
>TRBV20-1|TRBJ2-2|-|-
TGCAGTGCTAGAGTCAGGGGGGAGCTGTTTTTT
CSARVRGELFF